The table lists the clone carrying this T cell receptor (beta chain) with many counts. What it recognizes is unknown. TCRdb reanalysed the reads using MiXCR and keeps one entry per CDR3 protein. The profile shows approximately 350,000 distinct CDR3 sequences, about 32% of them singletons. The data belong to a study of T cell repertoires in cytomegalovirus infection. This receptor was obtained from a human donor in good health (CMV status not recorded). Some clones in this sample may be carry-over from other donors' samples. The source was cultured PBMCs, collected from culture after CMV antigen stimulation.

CDR3 nucleotides: TGTGCCAGCAGCCTCGGGACAGCCCGAGAAAACATTCAGTACTTC. Its translation: CASSLGTARENIQYF. The genes are TRBV7-9 and TRBJ2-4; TRBD1 matches 7 bases. V shed 5 bases, J shed 5 bases, and the junction held 9 bases outside the gene matches. Germline CDR1 and CDR2: SEHNR and FQNEAQ (reference sequence). The CDR3 spans 15 residues. Based on the CDR3 plus reference TRBV7-9 and TRBJ2-4, the full variable domain is DTGVSQNPRHKITKRGQNVTFRCDPISEHNRLYWYRQTLGQGPEFLTYFQNEAQLEKSRLLSDRFSAERPKGSFSTLEIQRTEQGDSAMYLCASSLGTARENIQYFGAGTRLSVL.